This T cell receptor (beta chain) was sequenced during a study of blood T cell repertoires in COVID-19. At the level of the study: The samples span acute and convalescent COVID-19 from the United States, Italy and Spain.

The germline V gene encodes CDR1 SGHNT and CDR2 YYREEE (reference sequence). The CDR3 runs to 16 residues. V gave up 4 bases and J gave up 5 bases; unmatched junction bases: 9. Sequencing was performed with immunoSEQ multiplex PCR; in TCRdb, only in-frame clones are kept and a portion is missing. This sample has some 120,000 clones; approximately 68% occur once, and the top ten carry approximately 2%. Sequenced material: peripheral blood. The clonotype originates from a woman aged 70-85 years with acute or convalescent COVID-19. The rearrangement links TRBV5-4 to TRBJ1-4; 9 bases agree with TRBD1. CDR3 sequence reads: CASSPYSGQGNEKLFF. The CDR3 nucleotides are TGTGCCAGCAGCCCTTACTCGGGACAGGGCAATGAAAAACTGTTTTTT.